The present TCR beta chain was sequenced within a study of PD-1 blockade in classical Hodgkin lymphoma. Study-wide context: Intravenous delivery of nivolumab at 3 mg/kg to patients occurred every 2 weeks.

The assay was immunoSEQ multiplex PCR, and TCRdb's table has in-frame clones only and misses some. Among 9,500 or so clones listed, around four fifths were seen once. The V and J ends lost 7 bases and 7 bases, in that order; junction bases with no gene match: 10. The germline gives CDR1 MNHNS, CDR2 SASEGT. The CDR3 length is 15 residues. Regarding time point: cycle 4 day 1 (C4D1), after 5 to 7 weeks of nivolumab. Brentuximab vedotin exposure varied among the patients, all of whom had relapsed after autologous stem cell transplantation. Complete response, partial response or progressive disease was recorded as best response. To note about this clone: What it binds is not known.

Whole-study findings and limits: CD4+ TCR diversity, unlike CD8+, rose significantly by C4D1. Complete responders' diversity at baseline resembled that of newly diagnosed patients.

The chain combines TRBV6-1 with TRBJ2-7; TRBD2 aligns across 13 bases. This TCR was sampled from a human donor with classical Hodgkin lymphoma. The input for sequencing was peripheral blood mononuclear cells (PBMCs), taken before the fourth cycle of nivolumab. The CDR3 DNA is TGTGCCAGCACGGGACTAGCGGGATCGGTAAAGGAGCAGTACTTC. Translating it yields CASTGLAGSVKEQYF.